Following are 19 T cell receptor beta chains from one sample sequenced in a study of identical twins. TCRdb called the 5' RACE reads again in MiXCR, with one record for every CDR3 protein. In the table there are 550,000 to 700,000 distinct CDR3 sequences, approximately 21% of which are singletons. These sequences were also reported in another study, on T cells expressing NK-cell markers.

The sequenced sample consisted of PBMCs. These receptors all come from a young woman in good health.

The V gene is TRBV20-1, the J gene TRBJ2-7; the D gene is possibly TRBD2 (6 bases). This CDR3 is built from 13 residues. The germline CDR1 and CDR2 sequences are DFQATT and SNEGSKA (reference sequence). The V end lost 3 bases, the J end lost 4 bases, and 13 bases lay between the germline ends. The CDR3 nucleotides read TGCAGTGCTAGGGGGGGAGAAAGGTACGAGCAGTACTTC. Protein sequence: CSARGGERYEQYF.

The chain combines TRBV20-1 with TRBJ2-1; D not certain. The CDR3 sequence is 13 residues long. Germline V gene sequence: CDR1 DFQATT, CDR2 SNEGSKA (reference sequence). V lost 5 bases and J 0 bases, leaving 8 bases between the germline ends. The CDR3 DNA follows: TGCAGTGCTGCTCCGGTCTCCTACAATGAGCAGTTCTTC. Translated, it gives CSAAPVSYNEQFF.

This clonotype was observed at least ten times. The chain is built from TRBV7-2 and TRBJ2-1, with no clear D. The germline gives CDR1 SGHTA, CDR2 FQGNSA. V lost 0 bases and J 5 bases, leaving 5 bases between the germline ends. The CDR3 consists of 13 residues. CDR3 loop: CASSLALDNEQFF. In DNA form, the CDR3 reads TGTGCCAGCAGCTTAGCGCTGGACAATGAGCAGTTCTTC.

This clonotype showed up just a few times. The chain has TRBV5-1 and TRBJ2-5, with no clear D. V lost 1 base and J lost 4, with 8 bases in between. Germline CDR1 SGHRS, CDR2 YFSETQ. The CDR3 is made up of 13 amino acids. CDR3 nucleotides: TGCGCCAGCAGCTTGTCGTCCAGAGAGACCCAGTACTTC. Translating it yields CASSLSSRETQYF.

This clonotype was seen only a few times. The V call is TRBV2, the J call TRBJ2-2; unclear D gene. The germline V and J ends were trimmed by 10 bases and 1 base, with 10 bases remaining between them. There are 13 residues in the CDR3. Germline V gives CDR1 SNHLY, CDR2 FYNNEI. The CDR3: CATLMMNTGELFF. The CDR3 DNA reads TGTGCCACCCTCATGATGAACACCGGGGAGCTGTTTTTT.

This clonotype came up many times. V usage is TRBV20-1 and J usage is TRBJ2-1; maybe TRBD2 (6 bases). The CDR3 loop spans 14 amino acids. V dropped 5 bases and J dropped 4 bases, with 15 bases sitting between them. Germline CDR1 is DFQATT and CDR2 is SNEGSKA (reference sequence). This CDR3 reads CSALRLGDYNEQFF. CDR3 bases: TGCAGTGCTCTCCGACTAGGGGATTACAATGAGCAGTTCTTC.

The chain uses TRBV20-1 and TRBJ2-7; the match to TRBD1 covers 7 bases. This CDR3 comprises 14 residues. Germline lookup yields CDR1 DFQATT and CDR2 SNEGSKA (reference sequence). The junction had 11 bases not matched to a gene; V was cut back by 2 bases and J by 7 bases. CDR3 DNA sequence: TGCAGTGCTAGATCCCACAGGGGTACGGGAGAGCAGTACTTC. This encodes CSARSHRGTGEQYF.

This chain connects TRBV18 to TRBJ2-1, with TRBD2 matching 9 bases. CDR3 length equals 15 residues. CDR1 and CDR2 (germline): KGHSH, LQKENI. The junction had 7 bases not matched to a gene; V was cut back by 3 bases and J by 7 bases. In DNA form, the CDR3 reads TGTGCCAGCTCACCCTTGCGGGGGGGGTTGAATGAGCAGTTCTTC. Its protein is CASSPLRGGLNEQFF. Drawing the rest from reference TRBV18 and TRBJ2-1, the complete variable domain is NAGVMQNPRHLVRRRGQEARLRCSPMKGHSHVYWYRQLPEEGLKFMVYLQKENIIDESGMPKERFSAEFPKEGPSILRIQQVVRGDSAAYFCASSPLRGGLNEQFFGPGTRLTVL.

This clonotype has a count of ten or more. The V and J genes are TRBV20-1 and TRBJ2-1, with TRBD2 identical over 12 bases. CDR3 size: 17 residues. Looked up from germline, CDR1 is DFQATT and CDR2 is SNEGSKA (reference sequence). After removal of 0 bases from V and 7 bases from J, the junction contained 10 bases not matched to a gene. The CDR3 region has the DNA TGCAGTGCTAGAGATGTGTGGTCTAGCGGGGGGGATAATGAGCAGTTCTTC. Translation: CSARDVWSSGGDNEQFF.

The chain combines TRBV12-3 or TRBV12-4 with TRBJ2-5; TRBD2 aligns across 8 bases. The CDR3 sequence is 13 residues long. After removal of 10 bases from V and 2 bases from J, the junction contained 6 bases not matched to a gene. The CDR3: CATLAGTQETQYF. In DNA form, the CDR3 reads TGTGCCACCTTAGCGGGGACGCAAGAGACCCAGTACTTC.

This clonotype was seen only a few times. This chain connects TRBV5-1 to TRBJ1-1; D is undetermined. This CDR3 is 12 amino acids long. The germline V and J ends were trimmed by 0 bases and 7 bases, with 7 bases remaining between them. CDR1 is SGHRS, CDR2 YFSETQ, per germline. CDR3 sequence (DNA): TGCGCCAGCAGCTTGGACGGGTATGAAGCTTTCTTT. It encodes CASSLDGYEAFF.

The chain couples TRBV12-3 or TRBV12-4 to TRBJ2-1; no clear D. The CDR3 has 11 residues. V shed 9 bases and J shed 9 bases, with 12 bases lying between them. CDR3: CASFSASEQFF. Written as DNA, the CDR3 is TGTGCCAGTTTTTCCGCTAGTGAGCAGTTCTTC.

The chain links TRBV27 to TRBJ2-1; TRBD2 matches at 7 bases. Per the germline V gene, CDR1 is MNHEY and CDR2 is SMNVEV (reference sequence). Unmatched junction bases numbered 15, after V lost 2 bases and J lost 8 bases. The CDR3 has 17 amino acids. Here the CDR3 reads CASSLKGWASGNDEQFF. The CDR3 DNA is TGTGCCAGCAGTTTAAAAGGTTGGGCTAGCGGTAACGATGAGCAGTTCTTC.

This clonotype was picked up a small number of times. This sequence joins TRBV9 and TRBJ1-1; a weak D match, TRBD1 (5 bases). The V and J ends lost 7 bases and 5 bases respectively, with 15 bases between them. Looked up from germline, CDR1 is SGDLS and CDR2 is YYNGEE. CDR3 length: 13 residues. CDR3: CASGSGRWTEAFF. The CDR3 region has the DNA TGTGCCAGCGGTTCGGGGCGATGGACTGAAGCTTTCTTT.

In this sample, this clonotype turned up a few times. This chain connects TRBV29-1 to TRBJ1-1; 9 bases match TRBD1. The CDR3 consists of 12 residues. Germline values: CDR1 SQVTM, CDR2 ANQGSEA. Trimming cost V 7 bases and J 4 bases; bases outside gene matches: 4. The CDR3 region is CSGNRGRTEAFF. CDR3 bases: TGCAGCGGTAACAGGGGGCGCACTGAAGCTTTCTTT.

Only a few counts were recorded for this clonotype. The rearrangement joins TRBV28 to TRBJ2-3; 7 bases agree with TRBD2. The CDR3 contains 14 residues. V dropped 6 bases and J dropped 3; count of bases not matched to a gene: 6. Per germline, CDR1 MDHEN and CDR2 SYDVKM. CDR3 residues: CASRLRGDTDTQYF. CDR3 bases: TGTGCCAGCAGGTTACGGGGGGATACAGATACGCAGTATTTT. Looking up the rest from reference TRBV28 and TRBJ2-3 gives the full variable domain: DVKVTQSSRYLVKRTGEKVFLECVQDMDHENMFWYRQDPGLGLRLIYFSYDVKMKEKGDIPEGYSVSREKKERFSLILESASTNQTSMYLCASRLRGDTDTQYFGPGTRLTVL.

This clonotype was counted only a few times. The CDR3 DNA sequence: TGCGCCAGCAGCATGACAGGGTTCGACGAGCAGTACTTC. It specifies CASSMTGFDEQYF. This chain connects TRBV5-1 to TRBJ2-7; 7 bases are shared with TRBD1. Unmatched junction bases numbered 6, after V lost 4 bases and J lost 5 bases. Germline assignment: CDR1 SGHRS and CDR2 YFSETQ. This CDR3 is built from 13 residues. The full variable domain, its missing parts supplied by reference TRBV5-1 and TRBJ2-7, is KAGVTQTPRYLIKTRGQQVTLSCSPISGHRSVSWYQQTPGQGLQFLFEYFSETQRNKGNFPGRFSGRQFSNSRSEMNVSTLELGDSALYLCASSMTGFDEQYFGPGTRLTVT.

The chain has TRBV6-5 and TRBJ2-7; D is unclear. The length of the CDR3 is 11 residues. Looked up from germline, CDR1 is MNHEY and CDR2 is SVGAGI. With 6 bases removed from V and 5 bases from J, the gap between germline ends came to 8 bases. The CDR3 protein is CASRPRDEQYF. In DNA form, the CDR3 reads TGTGCCAGCAGGCCCCGGGACGAGCAGTACTTC.

Many counts were recorded for this clonotype. The gene calls are TRBV20-1 and TRBJ2-7; TRBD1 agrees at 7 bases. Germline trimming cut 2 bases from V and 3 bases from J; bases unmatched to any gene: 7. This CDR3 has 14 amino acids. CDR1 and CDR2 (germline): DFQATT, SNEGSKA (reference sequence). The CDR3 DNA is TGCAGTGCTAGACCGATGACAGGGATCTACGAGCAGTACTTC. Its protein is CSARPMTGIYEQYF.